This is a list of T cell receptor beta chains from one sample in a study of beta chain features in type 1 diabetes. Some clones are missing from TCRdb's copy, which holds only in-frame ones; the method was immunoSEQ multiplex PCR. Of a few hundred thousand clones listed, approximately 31% are singletons. Source material: naive CD4+ T cells from blood. Source of these receptors: a young man in good health. CDR3s include the opening cysteine and the closing phenylalanine or tryptophan. The order of the fields is V gene, J gene, D gene, clone size, CDR3 protein, CDR3 DNA. The D gene is left open where the match is weak. Not every row has a clone size; where given, it reads once, few, many or a size class.

TRBV25-1	TRBJ2-6	-	few	CASSAGMGSLSGANVLTF	TGTGCCAGCAGTGCAGGAATGGGTTCTCTCTCTGGGGCCAACGTCCTGACTTTC
TRBV29-1	TRBJ1-1	TRBD1	few	CCVATGLKTEAFF	TGCTGCGTTGCGACAGGGTTAAAAACTGAAGCTTTCTTT
TRBV30	TRBJ2-5	-	-	CAWSGRSAYQETQYF	TGTGCCTGGAGTGGAAGGTCGGCGTACCAAGAGACCCAGTACTTC
TRBV5-5	TRBJ2-7	-	few	CASRGSGNYEQYF	TGTGCCAGCAGAGGTTCTGGGAACTACGAGCAGTACTTC
TRBV5-1	TRBJ2-3	-	-	CASSLFAGVTDTQYF	TGCGCCAGCAGCTTGTTTGCGGGCGTCACAGATACGCAGTATTTT
TRBV6-5	TRBJ2-5	TRBD1	few	CASATRGPQETQYF	TGTGCCAGCGCTACCAGGGGGCCTCAAGAGACCCAGTACTTC
TRBV4-3	TRBJ2-5	-	once	CASSQVWQETQYF	TGCGCCAGCAGCCAGGTATGGCAAGAGACCCAGTACTTC
TRBV11-2	TRBJ2-1	-	-	CASSLAGLTHTHNEQFF	TGTGCCAGCAGCTTAGCGGGGTTAACGCATACTCACAATGAGCAGTTCTTC
TRBV30	TRBJ2-1	TRBD2	few	CAWSVRLAGGNEQFF	TGTGCCTGGAGTGTACGCCTAGCGGGAGGTAATGAGCAGTTCTTC
TRBV5-4	TRBJ1-1	-	-	CASSYTLNTEAFF	TGTGCCAGCAGCTACACTTTGAACACTGAAGCTTTCTTT
TRBV9	TRBJ1-5	-	-	CASSVEGRANQPQHF	TGTGCCAGCAGCGTAGAGGGGCGAGCCAATCAGCCCCAGCATTTT
TRBV7-2	TRBJ2-3	-	-	CASSSRQSTDTQYF	TGTGCCAGCAGCTCTAGACAGAGCACAGATACGCAGTATTTT
TRBV13	TRBJ2-7	-	-	CASSSRTSYEQYF	TGTGCCAGCAGCAGCAGGACGTCCTACGAGCAGTACTTC
TRBV30	TRBJ2-4	TRBD2	-	CAWSSGSGRAGDIQYF	TGTGCCTGGAGTTCCGGTAGCGGGAGGGCCGGGGACATTCAGTACTTC
TRBV11-2	TRBJ2-3	-	-	CASSLDRGSQYF	TGTGCCAGCAGCTTAGATCGGGGGTCGCAGTATTTT
TRBV29-1	TRBJ2-1	TRBD1	few	CSVDRDRGDEQFF	TGCAGCGTAGACCGGGACAGGGGGGATGAGCAGTTCTTC
TRBV6-1	TRBJ1-1	-	-	CASSERDTEAFF	TGTGCCAGCAGTGAACGGGACACTGAAGCTTTCTTT
TRBV7-3	TRBJ2-1	TRBD2	once	CASSPGGYNEQFF	TGTGCCAGCAGTCCGGGAGGGTACAATGAGCAGTTCTTC
TRBV10-3	TRBJ1-2	-	few	CAISEGSYGYTF	TGTGCCATCAGTGAGGGGAGCTATGGCTACACCTTC
TRBV7-9	TRBJ2-3	-	-	CASSSEGLRANTQYF	TGTGCCAGCAGCTCCGAGGGACTTCGGGCTAATACGCAGTATTTT
TRBV14	TRBJ2-1	-	-	CASSQDPPGAVYNEQFF	TGTGCCAGCAGCCAAGATCCGCCGGGGGCCGTATACAATGAGCAGTTCTTC
TRBV7-9	TRBJ1-1	TRBD1	-	CASSLGPGQDGQKAFF	TGTGCCAGCAGCTTAGGCCCCGGACAGGACGGGCAAAAAGCTTTCTTT
TRBV29-1	TRBJ2-3	-	few	CSVDGPTDTQYF	TGCAGCGTTGATGGCCCCACAGATACGCAGTATTTT
TRBV9	TRBJ2-7	-	few	CASSVGRLGEQYF	TGTGCCAGCAGCGTTGGCCGGCTGGGGGAGCAGTACTTC
TRBV7-6	TRBJ2-4	-	-	CASSLLPKNIQYF	TGTGCCAGCAGCTTACTCCCCAAAAACATTCAGTACTTC